A selection of T cell receptor beta chains follows, all from one sample in a study of CD8 T cells in Susac syndrome. TCRdb called the immunoSEQ multiplex PCR reads again in MiXCR, with one record for every CDR3 protein. The sample holds 150,000 to 200,000 distinct CDR3 sequences, roughly 94% seen once. Material: CD4+ T cells from PBMCs. These receptors all come from a human donor with multiple sclerosis. Both conserved end residues are part of each CDR3. D genes are given only for firm matches. Where a row states a size, it is once, few, many or the class of an expanded clone; other rows omit it.

v_gene,abundance,j_gene,d_gene,CDR3nt,CDR3aa
TRBV6-1,few,TRBJ1-5,NA,TGTGCCTCCCGGTGGGAGGGCAATCAGCCCCAGCATTTT,CASRWEGNQPQHF
TRBV7-9,NA,TRBJ1-1,TRBD1,TGTGCCAGCAGCTCGGGACAGGGGGTTAATGAAGCTTTCTTT,CASSSGQGVNEAFF
TRBV7-8,NA,TRBJ2-7,NA,TGTGCCAGCAGAAAAACGACTGGTTCCTACGAGCAGTACTTC,CASRKTTGSYEQYF
TRBV6-5,NA,TRBJ2-6,NA,TGTGCCAGCAGTTACTCGGCACATTCCAACTCTGGGGCCAACGTCCTGACTTTC,CASSYSAHSNSGANVLTF
TRBV7-2,few,TRBJ1-1,NA,TGTGCCAGCAACCTAGGGGTGAACACTGAAGCTTTCTTT,CASNLGVNTEAFF
TRBV4-1,NA,TRBJ2-1,NA,TGCGCCAGCAGCCTCACGACCCAAAATGAGCAGTTCTTC,CASSLTTQNEQFF
TRBV19,NA,TRBJ2-5,TRBD2,TGTGCCAGTAGTTCCGGACTAGCGGGAGTAGGAGGAGAGACCCAGTACTTC,CASSSGLAGVGGETQYF
TRBV29-1,NA,TRBJ2-5,NA,TGCAGCGTCCAGACATCGGGGGAGACCCAGTACTTC,CSVQTSGETQYF
TRBV7-7,NA,TRBJ2-1,NA,TGTGCCAGCAGCTTGAACAGGGAAAGTGAGCAGTTCTTC,CASSLNRESEQFF
TRBV12-3/TRBV12-4,NA,TRBJ1-2,NA,TGTGCCAGCAGTTTACGGGGTAGGAATGGCTACACCTTC,CASSLRGRNGYTF
TRBV7-9,NA,TRBJ1-5,NA,TGTGCCAGCAGCTCAGTTCCGCATCAGCCCCAGCATTTT,CASSSVPHQPQHF
TRBV27,NA,TRBJ2-3,TRBD2,TGTGCCAGCACAGAGCGGGACCTCACAGATACGCAGTATTTT,CASTERDLTDTQYF
TRBV20-1,NA,TRBJ2-7,NA,TGCAGTGCCCCCTTCTACGAGCAGTACTTC,CSAPFYEQYF